This T cell receptor beta chain was recovered during a study of human T cells and chemical hapten exposure. TCRdb fed the RACE reads into MiXCR, producing one record per CDR3 protein. Of approximately 82,000 distinct CDR3 sequences listed, about 12% were seen once; the top ten hold roughly 4%. Time point in this sample: patch test 1, 2 weeks after DPC sensitization. The sample's treatment: therapeutic diphenylcyclopropenone sensitization with weekly scalp DPC. In this sample, this clonotype turned up a few times. Germline V gene data show CDR1 as DFQATT and CDR2 as SNEGSKA (reference sequence). Trimming shortened V by 6 bases and J by 2 bases, and 20 bases separated the two germline ends. This CDR3 is built from 15 residues.

This receptor was obtained from a woman aged 55-69 years with alopecia areata. Some clones in this sample may be carry-over from other donors' samples. Source: whole blood, taken in connection with sensitization to the hapten diphenylcyclopropenone (DPC). V and J are TRBV20-1 and TRBJ2-7, with D hard to call. The CDR3 DNA reads TGCAGTGCCAGCCCTAGGGATAGGGTCCCCTACGAGCAGTACTTC. This sequence encodes CSASPRDRVPYEQYF.